The source of this T cell receptor beta chain is a study of T cells in Graves' hyperthyroidism and ophthalmopathy. This clonotype was observed many times. Trimming pared 6 bases from V and 6 bases from J, leaving 14 bases between. The CDR3 has 14 residues. CDR1 and CDR2 (germline): WNHNN, SYGVQD (reference sequence). The CDR3 regions of TCR beta were amplified from RNA transcripts. The primer set for the first-round RT-PCR of the TCR CDR3 was HTBI. TCRdb used MiXCR to reprocess the multiplex PCR reads, holding one entry per CDR3 protein. This table has roughly 570,000 distinct CDR3 sequences, 46% appearing once.

Sample: peripheral blood or thyroid tissue (not recorded which). This receptor was identified in a woman aged 18-35 years with Graves' hyperthyroidism. This sequence joins TRBV10-1 and TRBJ2-2; D is perhaps TRBD1 (6 bases). The CDR3 region is CASRNRVDAGELFF. CDR3 coding DNA: TGCGCCAGCAGGAACAGGGTCGACGCCGGGGAGCTGTTTTTT.